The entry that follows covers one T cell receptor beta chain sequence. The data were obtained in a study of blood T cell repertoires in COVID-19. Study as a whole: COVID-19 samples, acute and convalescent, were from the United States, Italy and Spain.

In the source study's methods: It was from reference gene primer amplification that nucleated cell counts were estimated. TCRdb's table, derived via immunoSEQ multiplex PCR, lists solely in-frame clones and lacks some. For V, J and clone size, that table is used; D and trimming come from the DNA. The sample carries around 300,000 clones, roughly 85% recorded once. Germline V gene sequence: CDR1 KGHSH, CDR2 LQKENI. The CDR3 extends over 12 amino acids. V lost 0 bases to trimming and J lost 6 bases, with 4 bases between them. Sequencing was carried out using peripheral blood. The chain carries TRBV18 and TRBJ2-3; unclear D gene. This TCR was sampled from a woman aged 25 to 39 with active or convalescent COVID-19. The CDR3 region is CASSPPRDTQYF. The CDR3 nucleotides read TGTGCCAGCTCACCACCTCGGGATACGCAGTATTTT.